One sample yielded the 20 T cell receptor beta chains listed below, sequenced in a study of identifying expanded T cells in peripheral blood. Assay: immunoSEQ multiplex PCR; the TCRdb copy retains only in-frame clones and omits some. The sample lists about 100,000 clones, approximately 88% occurring once. The sequencing input was blood. These receptors were collected from a person aged 18 to 75 in good health.

V and J are TRBV11-3 and TRBJ2-1; 9 positions match TRBD1. CDR1 and CDR2 (germline): SGHNT, YENEEA. The CDR3 has 20 amino acids. J lost 5 bases, V lost 1 base, and 18 bases had no gene match. The CDR3 is CASSLGVRAAGTGPDNEQFF. In DNA form, the CDR3 reads TGTGCCAGCAGCTTAGGGGTCCGAGCTGCCGGGACAGGGCCCGACAATGAGCAGTTCTTC. Supplemented by reference TRBV11-3 and TRBJ2-1, the full variable domain reads EAGVVQSPRYKIIEKKQPVAFWCNPISGHNTLYWYLQNLGQGPELLIRYENEEAVDDSQLPKDRFSAERLKGVDSTLKIQPAELGDSAVYLCASSLGVRAAGTGPDNEQFFGPGTRLTVL.

The V and J genes are TRBV11-2 and TRBJ1-2; D might be TRBD1 (5 bases). V was cut by 8 bases and J by 8 bases, with 18 bases left in between. The CDR3 is 13 amino acids. Germline CDR1 SGHAT, CDR2 FQNNGV. The CDR3 sequence is CASGAREGNGYTF. The CDR3 DNA reads TGTGCCAGCGGGGCGCGGGAAGGGAACGGCTACACCTTC.

V and J are TRBV5-4 and TRBJ2-1; D ambiguous. The CDR3 has 11 amino acids. Between the trimmed V and J ends, which lost 2 bases and 8 bases, there was a span of 5 bases. Germline assignment: CDR1 SGHNT and CDR2 YYREEE (reference sequence). The DNA of the CDR3 is TGTGCCAGCAGCTTTGGGTATGAGCAGTTCTTC. It specifies CASSFGYEQFF.

The genes are TRBV4-2 and TRBJ1-1, with D uncertain. The germline gives CDR1 LGHNA, CDR2 YNFKEQ. The CDR3 has 15 amino acids. V lost 1 base and J lost 0, with 9 bases in between. CDR3 residues: CASSQVGEMNTEAFF. In DNA, the CDR3 is TGTGCCAGCAGCCAAGTCGGGGAGATGAACACTGAAGCTTTCTTT.

The sample holds one count of this clone. The V call is TRBV29-1, the J call TRBJ2-1, with D maybe TRBD1 (5 bases). Germline loops: CDR1 SQVTM, CDR2 ANQGSEA. V was cut by 1 base and J by 7 bases, with 8 bases left in between. The CDR3 is 12 amino acids. The CDR3: CSVEGGPNEQFF. The CDR3 nucleotides read TGCAGCGTTGAAGGGGGCCCGAATGAGCAGTTCTTC.

The chain is built from TRBV5-1 and TRBJ2-1, with TRBD2 identical over 9 bases. V lost 2 bases and J lost 3; bases outside the gene matches: 12. The CDR3 totals 18 residues. Per germline, CDR1 SGHRS and CDR2 YFSETQ. The CDR3 DNA reads TGCGCCAGCAGCTTCTGGAAGGTAGCTAGCGGGGTCTACAATGAGCAGTTCTTC. The encoded protein is CASSFWKVASGVYNEQFF. The full variable domain, with the rest looked up from reference TRBV5-1 and TRBJ2-1, is KAGVTQTPRYLIKTRGQQVTLSCSPISGHRSVSWYQQTPGQGLQFLFEYFSETQRNKGNFPGRFSGRQFSNSRSEMNVSTLELGDSALYLCASSFWKVASGVYNEQFFGPGTRLTVL.

The chain links TRBV7-8 to TRBJ2-1; 15 bases fit TRBD2. This CDR3 contains 19 residues. In germline, CDR1 is SGHVS, CDR2 FQNEAQ. V trimming: 5 bases; J trimming: 4 bases; junction bases outside the gene matches: 12. The CDR3 DNA reads TGTGCCAGCAGCCATATCCCGGGACTAGCGGGAGGACGATACAATGAGCAGTTCTTC. The encoded protein is CASSHIPGLAGGRYNEQFF.

The chain employs TRBV6-1 and TRBJ1-2, with D uncertain. Germline assignment: CDR1 MNHNS and CDR2 SASEGT. The CDR3 length is 13 residues. V lost 5 bases and J 8 bases, leaving 15 bases between the germline ends. DNA of the CDR3: TGTGCCAGCAGTCCAAAGGGTTTCCACGGCTACACCTTC. Amino acids: CASSPKGFHGYTF.

This chain links TRBV2 with TRBJ2-5; D may be TRBD1 (7 bases). The length of the CDR3 is 15 residues. Germline V gene sequence: CDR1 SNHLY, CDR2 FYNNEI. V was cut by 2 bases and J by 5 bases, with 15 bases left in between. CDR3 DNA: TGTGCCAGCAGTGAACAGGGGGGACGTCGGGAGACCCAGTACTTC. Translating gives CASSEQGGRRETQYF.

This clone occurred once. The genes are TRBV2 and TRBJ2-1, with TRBD2 matching over 13 bases. From germline, CDR1 is SNHLY and CDR2 FYNNEI. J lost 6 bases, V lost 6 bases, and 8 bases had no gene match. There are 16 residues in the CDR3. This CDR3 is CASRALTSGGANEQFF. CDR3 coding DNA: TGTGCCAGCAGGGCCCTTACTAGCGGGGGGGCCAATGAGCAGTTCTTC.

The chain couples TRBV5-6 to TRBJ1-2, with TRBD1 identical over 9 bases. This CDR3 comprises 14 residues. Germline V CDR1 and CDR2: SGHDT, YYEEEE. V dropped 4 bases and J dropped 5; count of bases not matched to a gene: 6. CDR3 sequence: CASSPGQGPYGYTF. CDR3 bases: TGTGCCAGCAGCCCCGGACAGGGGCCATATGGCTACACCTTC.

The DNA of the CDR3 is TGTGCCTCCAACTTGGGGGCGTCTGGCTACACCTTC. Translation: CASNLGASGYTF. The chain joins TRBV30 to TRBJ1-2, with D perhaps matching TRBD1 (6 bases). Trimming stripped 7 bases from V and 7 bases from J, with 16 bases between. This CDR3 comprises 12 residues. Germline V lookup: CDR1 GTSNPN, CDR2 SVGIG (reference sequence).

The CDR3 here is CASGLIDLGNTEAFF. The CDR3 nucleotides are TGTGCTAGTGGTTTGATAGACTTGGGGAACACTGAAGCTTTCTTT. The rearrangement joins TRBV12-5 to TRBJ1-1; D unresolved. There are 15 residues in the CDR3. The V and J ends lost 2 bases and 1 base respectively, with 11 bases between them. Germline V gene data show CDR1 as LGHNT and CDR2 as FRNRAP.

The chain links TRBV18 to TRBJ2-1; 14 bases map to TRBD2. Trimming removed 4 bases from V and 4 bases from J; junction bases left unmatched: 3. The CDR3 is 16 amino acids. Germline V gene sequence: CDR1 KGHSH, CDR2 LQKENI. CDR3 protein: CASSRGTSGSYNEQFF. The CDR3 DNA reads TGTGCCAGCTCACGCGGGACTAGCGGGAGTTACAATGAGCAGTTCTTC.

A note on this clone: One end of the junction is discordant with germline, which a read error may explain. V gene TRBV19 combines with J gene TRBJ1-2; D perhaps matches TRBD1 (6 bases). The germline CDR1 and CDR2 sequences are LNHDA and SQIVND (reference sequence). The CDR3 is made up of 14 amino acids. As DNA, the CDR3 is TGTGCCAGTAGTTTAGACAGGCCTTCGAATGGCTACACCTTC. It yields the protein CASSLDRPSNGYTF.

The V call is TRBV18, the J call TRBJ2-7; TRBD1 is a possible D gene (5 bases). Trimming pared 5 bases from V and 4 bases from J, leaving 9 bases between. Germline V gene lookup returns CDR1 KGHSH and CDR2 LQKENI. There are 12 residues in the CDR3. CDR3: CASSGAVYEQYF. CDR3 coding DNA: TGTGCCAGCTCAGGGGCGGTGTACGAGCAGTACTTC.

The chain has TRBV5-1 and TRBJ2-1; D unclear. This CDR3 is built from 15 residues. Between the trimmed V and J ends, which lost 0 bases and 4 bases, there was a span of 11 bases. Germline V CDR1 and CDR2: SGHRS, YFSETQ. The chain's CDR3 is CASSLGGSKYNEQFF. The CDR3 DNA is TGCGCCAGCAGCTTGGGTGGCAGCAAATACAATGAGCAGTTCTTC.

V and J are TRBV6-5 and TRBJ2-7; D tentatively fits TRBD1 or TRBD2 (5 bases each). Deletions cut 0 bases from V and 3 bases from J, with 15 bases between. CDR1 and CDR2 from the germline V gene are MNHEY and SVGAGI. This CDR3 has 16 amino acids. The CDR3 sequence: CASSYSGTPEGYEQYF. In nucleotides, the CDR3 is TGTGCCAGCAGTTACTCGGGGACCCCCGAGGGCTACGAGCAGTACTTC.

V and J are TRBV18 and TRBJ1-1; TRBD1 aligns across 7 bases. The J segment lost 2 bases and the V segment lost 2 bases, leaving 11 bases of the junction unmatched. The CDR3 extends over 17 amino acids. CDR1 is KGHSH and CDR2 is LQKENI in the germline V gene. CDR3 region: CASSPGTASGINTEAFF. CDR3 sequence (DNA): TGTGCCAGCTCACCAGGGACAGCCTCCGGGATAAACACTGAAGCTTTCTTT.

In nucleotides, the CDR3 is TGTGCCAGCAGTCTGGTTAGGGGGGGCACCGTGAATGAGCAGTTCTTC. This translates into CASSLVRGGTVNEQFF. The genes are TRBV5-5 and TRBJ2-1; D may be TRBD2 (7 bases). The germline CDR1 and CDR2 sequences are SGHKS and YYEKEE (reference sequence). Between the trimmed V and J ends, which lost 5 bases and 7 bases, there was a span of 22 bases. This CDR3 contains 16 residues.